This record looks at one T cell receptor beta chain sequence and its context. Its antigen is undetermined. This specimen comes from a study of T cell responses to AZD1222 COVID-19 vaccine. The data were produced by immunoSEQ multiplex PCR, yet TCRdb's version contains in-frame clones alone and is incomplete. In the table there are some 150,000 clones, around 89% of which are singletons. Study-level results: There were mostly white British donors and more females than males, and clonal diversity was possibly underestimated. The number of AZD1222 recipients seropositive at baseline was only five or six.

This clonotype originated in an adult in good health. The material sequenced was peripheral blood, taken on day 0 of AZD1222 vaccination.

The CDR3: CATSRDPTYNEQFF. Here the CDR3 DNA reads TGTGCCACCAGCAGAGATCCCACCTACAATGAGCAGTTCTTC. The chain couples TRBV15 to TRBJ2-1; D gene uncertain. V lost 0 bases and J 2 bases, leaving 5 bases between the germline ends. The CDR3 is 14 residues long. Germline lookup yields CDR1 LNHNV and CDR2 YYDKDF (reference sequence).